This T cell receptor beta chain is drawn from a study of shared clonotypes between healthy human individuals. Findings and limits, study-wide: Limitation of the genetic and exposure-history diversity represented came from the few donors. On the whole, naive subsets had larger estimated richness than memory subsets had. Read depth was anticipated to influence clonotype sharing among donors.

To note about this clone: Its antigen is not identified.

Sequenced by immunoSEQ multiplex PCR; TCRdb stores in-frame clones only, minus some. The sample holds some 1 million clones, approximately 72% seen once. Germline CDR1 MNHEY, CDR2 SVGAGI. The CDR3 is 15 amino acids. V was pared by 6 bases and J by 2 bases, with 9 bases of the junction left unmatched. Adult donors, all healthy and HIV-negative, had no recent acute infections or vaccinations. Sequences were obtained from memory CD4+ T cells sorted from blood. The subset is: CD45RA-negative fraction. The chain is built from TRBV6-5 and TRBJ1-1, with TRBD1 matching over 7 bases. The TCR was taken from a man younger than 35 in good health. The CDR3 coding sequence is TGTGCCAGCAGAAATACGGGGACAGCTAACACTGAAGCTTTCTTT. Its protein product is CASRNTGTANTEAFF.